A single sample gave rise to the 28 T cell receptor beta chains below, sequenced in a study of T cell responses to AZD1222 COVID-19 vaccine. The data were produced by immunoSEQ multiplex PCR, yet TCRdb's version contains in-frame clones alone and is incomplete. The table includes about 110,000 clones, about 85% detected once. Sequenced here: peripheral blood, sampled on day 0 of AZD1222 vaccination. All receptors come from an adult in good health.

CDR3 DNA sequence: TGTGCCAGCAGCCTACGAGCGGGAGGGCCCGGGGTACCCGGGGAGCTGTTTTTT. Protein sequence: CASSLRAGGPGVPGELFF. V gene TRBV5-5 combines with J gene TRBJ2-2; 10 positions match TRBD2. The CDR3 consists of 18 residues. Germline V CDR1 and CDR2: SGHKS, YYEKEE (reference sequence). V lost 4 bases and J lost 6; bases outside the gene matches: 15.

This chain uses TRBV24-1 with TRBJ2-4; D not resolved. The CDR3 consists of 14 residues. Trimming cost V 3 bases and J 3 bases, with 8 bases left between them. Germline V gene sequence: CDR1 KGHDR, CDR2 SFDVKD. CDR3 bases: TGTGCCACCAGTGATGGGTCCGTCAAAAACATTCAGTACTTC. Amino acids: CATSDGSVKNIQYF.

The chain recombines TRBV11-2 with TRBJ2-1; weak D call: TRBD1 (5 bases). V was cut by 3 bases and J by 11 bases, with 11 bases left in between. Per germline, CDR1 SGHAT and CDR2 FQNNGV. This CDR3 spans 12 amino acids. In DNA form, the CDR3 reads TGTGCCAGCAGCTTTTCCCAGGGTCAGCAGTTCTTC. Protein: CASSFSQGQQFF.

The sample holds one count of this clone. V and J are TRBV27 and TRBJ2-1; no firm D call. Trimming took 2 bases from V and 3 from J, leaving 11 bases between them. Germline assignment: CDR1 MNHEY and CDR2 SMNVEV (reference sequence). The CDR3 runs 15 residues. CDR3 region: CASSLRLGFYNEQFF. CDR3 nucleotides: TGTGCCAGCAGTTTACGCCTAGGGTTCTACAATGAGCAGTTCTTC.

The V call is TRBV19, the J call TRBJ1-4; 7 nucleotides match TRBD1. The CDR3 sequence is 13 residues long. The junction had 5 bases not matched to a gene; V was cut back by 5 bases and J by 8 bases. Germline CDR1 is LNHDA and CDR2 is SQIVND (reference sequence). The CDR3 nucleotides are TGTGCCAGTAGTCCCGGGACAGCAGAAAAACTGTTTTTT. This gives the protein CASSPGTAEKLFF.

The chain joins TRBV6-4 to TRBJ2-1; D remains unclear. The CDR3 runs to 13 residues. With 2 bases removed from V and 9 bases from J, the gap between germline ends came to 11 bases. CDR1 and CDR2 (germline): MRHNA, SNTAGT. CDR3 sequence (DNA): TGTGCCAGCAGTGACATGAAGGGCGGTGAGCAGTTCTTC. The encoded protein is CASSDMKGGEQFF.

This clone was seen just once. This chain connects TRBV6-5 to TRBJ2-3; D is ambiguous. Per the germline V gene, CDR1 is MNHEY and CDR2 is SVGAGI. The V end lost 0 bases, the J end lost 2 bases, and 9 bases lay between the germline ends. The CDR3 is 15 amino acids. The CDR3 coding sequence is TGTGCCAGCAGTTACTCGGTGGCGAACACAGATACGCAGTATTTT. Translating gives CASSYSVANTDTQYF.

The gene calls are TRBV5-6 and TRBJ2-3; 15 nucleotides agree with TRBD2. Unmatched junction bases numbered 5, after V lost 2 bases and J lost 1 base. The CDR3 covers 18 residues. CDR1 and CDR2 (germline): SGHDT, YYEEEE. CDR3 residues: CASSFFGTSGRRTDTQYF. The CDR3 DNA reads TGTGCCAGCAGCTTCTTTGGGACTAGCGGGAGGCGCACAGATACGCAGTATTTT.

A single count supports this clone. The chain carries TRBV2 and TRBJ1-2, with 9 bases aligning to TRBD1. The ends lost 6 bases at V and 8 bases at J; junction bases unmatched: 13. The germline V gene has CDR1 SNHLY and CDR2 FYNNEI. The CDR3 totals 15 residues. CDR3 coding DNA: TGTGCCAGCAGGACCGCGGGACAGGGTATGGGAGGCTACACCTTC. It specifies CASRTAGQGMGGYTF.

The V call is TRBV3-1 (or the pseudogene TRBV3-2), the J call TRBJ1-5; a weak D match, TRBD1 (5 bases). This CDR3 is built from 19 residues. Germline assignment: CDR1 LGHDT and CDR2 YNNKEL (reference sequence). Trimming removed 0 bases from V and 0 bases from J, with 18 bases in between. The CDR3 sequence is CASSQDFPTVDYSNQPQHF. DNA for the CDR3: TGTGCCAGCAGCCAAGATTTCCCGACAGTAGACTATAGCAATCAGCCCCAGCATTTT.

The CDR3 DNA is TGTGCCAGTAGTATCGGGGGGCCTCAAGCTTTCTTT. The encoded protein is CASSIGGPQAFF. The chain carries TRBV19 and TRBJ1-1, with D possibly matching TRBD1 (6 bases). The CDR3 extends over 12 amino acids. Per the germline V gene, CDR1 is LNHDA and CDR2 is SQIVND (reference sequence). Trimming left V 3 bases short and J 9 bases short, with 11 bases between.

The rearrangement uses TRBV19 and TRBJ1-1; D is possibly TRBD1 (6 bases). Germline V lookup: CDR1 LNHDA, CDR2 SQIVND (reference sequence). The CDR3 length is 15 residues. The V end was cut by 5 bases, the J end by 4 bases, with 17 bases between. The DNA of the CDR3 is TGTGCCAGTAGTTCCCGGAGGGGGAGACCCACTGAAGCTTTCTTT. It specifies CASSSRRGRPTEAFF.

This clone occurred a few times. The chain links TRBV27 to TRBJ2-2; D perhaps matches TRBD2 (5 bases). The CDR3 length is 11 residues. V was shortened by 7 bases and J by 7 bases, with 7 bases between the two germline ends. The germline V gene encodes CDR1 MNHEY and CDR2 SMNVEV (reference sequence). In nucleotides, the CDR3 is TGTGCCAGCACGGGAAACGGGGAGCTGTTTTTT. Residues: CASTGNGELFF.

The V gene is TRBV5-6, the J gene TRBJ2-5, with D perhaps TRBD2 (7 bases). Germline CDR1 is SGHDT and CDR2 is YYEEEE. CDR3 length: 15 amino acids. V lost 4 bases and J 2 bases, leaving 15 bases between the germline ends. The DNA of the CDR3 is TGTGCCAGCAGCCCGATAGGGGGGGGGCAAGAGACCCAGTACTTC. Residues: CASSPIGGGQETQYF.

The chain combines TRBV6-5 with TRBJ1-2, with D uncertain. The CDR3 loop spans 16 amino acids. Trimming stripped 2 bases from V and 2 bases from J, with 15 bases between. Germline loops: CDR1 MNHEY, CDR2 SVGAGI. The CDR3 reads CASSYSPGYSNYGYTF. The CDR3 DNA sequence: TGTGCCAGCAGTTACAGCCCAGGCTATTCGAACTATGGCTACACCTTC.

This clone was observed once. V and J are TRBV5-4 and TRBJ2-1; D is tentatively TRBD1 or TRBD2 (6 bases each). The germline gives CDR1 SGHNT, CDR2 YYREEE (reference sequence). Trimming removed 4 bases from V and 3 bases from J, with 14 bases in between. The CDR3 totals 15 residues. The CDR3 DNA reads TGTGCCAGCAGCGTGGGGGGCGGTCTCTACAATGAGCAGTTCTTC. This translates into CASSVGGGLYNEQFF.

The rearrangement uses TRBV5-6 and TRBJ2-7, with unresolved D. V lost 4 bases, J lost 7 bases, and 9 bases lay in between. This CDR3 has 11 amino acids. Germline CDR1 reads SGHDT; CDR2 reads YYEEEE. The CDR3 DNA reads as TGTGCCAGCAGCCTGACTTCGGAGCAGTACTTC. This sequence encodes CASSLTSEQYF.

This chain joins TRBV11-3 and TRBJ2-2, with D possibly TRBD1 on 6 matching bases. The germline gives CDR1 SGHNT, CDR2 YENEEA. Trimming removed 5 bases from V and 0 bases from J, with 7 bases in between. This CDR3 has 14 amino acids. The chain's CDR3 is CASSGTPNTGELFF. CDR3 coding DNA: TGTGCCAGCAGCGGGACACCGAACACCGGGGAGCTGTTTTTT.

The rearrangement uses TRBV12-3 or TRBV12-4 and TRBJ2-7; D is possibly TRBD1 (6 bases). The CDR3 sequence is 13 residues long. Deletions cut 5 bases from V and 3 bases from J, with 11 bases between. CDR3 amino acids: CASSVSGVYEQYF. The CDR3 DNA reads TGTGCCAGCAGTGTGTCAGGGGTCTACGAGCAGTACTTC.

J is TRBJ1-1 and V is TRBV4-1; D not resolved. The V end lost 1 base, the J end lost 1 base, and 7 bases lay between the germline ends. The CDR3 has 14 residues. Germline V gene data show CDR1 as MGHRA and CDR2 as YSYEKL. DNA of the CDR3: TGCGCCAGCAGCCAAGTGTCAGGGAACACTGAAGCTTTCTTT. It encodes CASSQVSGNTEAFF.

This clone was detected only a few times. This rearrangement joins TRBV4-1 to TRBJ1-5; perhaps TRBD1 as D (5 bases). Trimming took 0 bases from V and 9 from J, leaving 15 bases between them. The CDR3 is 15 amino acids. Germline CDR1 and CDR2: MGHRA and YSYEKL. CDR3 sequence reads: CASSQEGGASRPQHF. CDR3 bases: TGCGCCAGCAGCCAAGAGGGGGGAGCCTCCAGGCCCCAGCATTTT.

In its sample, this clone was seen a few times. The CDR3 region has the DNA TGTGCCAGCATCGAGGGGCTTCTGAACACTGAAGCTTTCTTT. Encoded protein: CASIEGLLNTEAFF. The chain combines TRBV6-5 with TRBJ1-1, with D perhaps TRBD1 (5 bases). This CDR3 comprises 14 residues. Germline CDR1 MNHEY, CDR2 SVGAGI. The V gene lost 7 bases and the J gene lost 0 bases, with 12 bases spanning the gap.

This sequence joins TRBV3-1 (or the pseudogene TRBV3-2) and TRBJ2-3, with 11 bases lining up with TRBD2. In germline, CDR1 is LGHDT, CDR2 YNNKEL (reference sequence). V trimming: 7 bases; J trimming: 1 base; junction bases outside the gene matches: 10. The CDR3 loop spans 17 amino acids. CDR3 coding DNA: TGTGCCAGCAACCTAGCGGGAGGAACCGCCGGCACAGATACGCAGTATTTT. The encoded protein is CASNLAGGTAGTDTQYF.

This clone appeared once. The V and J genes are TRBV7-6 and TRBJ2-7, with no clear D. The CDR3 consists of 12 residues. Looked up from germline, CDR1 is SGHVS and CDR2 is FNYEAQ. V was clipped by 5 bases and J by 6 bases, with 11 bases between them. CDR3 coding DNA: TGTGCCAGCAGCCCCCGTCGTGGCGAGCAGTACTTC. Its translation: CASSPRRGEQYF.

This sequence joins TRBV30 and TRBJ2-1; TRBD2 aligns across 10 bases. The junction had 14 bases not matched to a gene; V was cut back by 2 bases and J by 10 bases. Germline CDR1 and CDR2: GTSNPN and SVGIG (reference sequence). The CDR3 is 16 amino acids. Here the CDR3 reads CAWSKNPGAGGGEQFF. The CDR3 nucleotides are TGTGCCTGGAGTAAAAACCCCGGAGCGGGAGGGGGGGAGCAGTTCTTC. Together with reference TRBV30 and TRBJ2-1, the CDR3 gives the full variable domain: SQTIHQWPATLVQPVGSPLSLECTVEGTSNPNLYWYRQAAGRGLQLLFYSVGIGQISSEVPQNLSASRPQDRQFILSSKKLLLSDSGFYLCAWSKNPGAGGGEQFFGPGTRLTVL.

The chain links TRBV5-1 to TRBJ1-2; unclear D gene. CDR3 length: 12 amino acids. V lost 4 bases and J lost 0, with 4 bases in between. Germline loops: CDR1 SGHRS, CDR2 YFSETQ. DNA for the CDR3: TGCGCCAGCAGCAAGACTAACTATGGCTACACCTTC. This sequence encodes CASSKTNYGYTF.

This CDR3 reads CASRDRGRGTDTQYF. The CDR3 region has the DNA TGTGCCAGCAGGGATAGGGGCCGGGGGACAGATACGCAGTATTTT. The V call is TRBV7-6, the J call TRBJ2-3; D might be TRBD2 (6 bases). The CDR3 totals 15 residues. Germline lookup yields CDR1 SGHVS and CDR2 FNYEAQ. The ends were cut back, 6 bases at V and 3 bases at J, with 16 bases in the middle.

CDR3 DNA sequence: TGTGCCAGTGGGATGGGGCTCACTGATCAGCCCCAGCATTTT. It codes for CASGMGLTDQPQHF. The gene calls are TRBV19 and TRBJ1-5, with a tentative D call TRBD1 (5 bases). The CDR3 consists of 14 residues. Germline loops: CDR1 LNHDA, CDR2 SQIVND (reference sequence). The V and J ends lost 8 bases and 5 bases respectively, with 16 bases between them.